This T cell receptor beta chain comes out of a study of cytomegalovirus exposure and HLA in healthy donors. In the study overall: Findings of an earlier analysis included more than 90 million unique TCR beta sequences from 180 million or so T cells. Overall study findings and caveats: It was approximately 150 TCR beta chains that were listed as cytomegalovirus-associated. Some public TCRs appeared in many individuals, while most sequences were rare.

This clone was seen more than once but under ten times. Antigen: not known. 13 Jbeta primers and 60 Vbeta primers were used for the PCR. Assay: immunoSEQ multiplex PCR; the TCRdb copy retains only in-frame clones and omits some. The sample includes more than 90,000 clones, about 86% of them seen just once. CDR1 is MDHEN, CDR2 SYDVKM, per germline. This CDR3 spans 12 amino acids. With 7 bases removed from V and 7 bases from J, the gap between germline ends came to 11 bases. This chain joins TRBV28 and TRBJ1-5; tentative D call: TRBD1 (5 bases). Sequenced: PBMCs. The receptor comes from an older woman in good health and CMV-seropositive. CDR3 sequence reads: CASMSGRQPQHF. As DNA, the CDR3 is TGTGCCAGCATGTCAGGGCGGCAGCCCCAGCATTTT. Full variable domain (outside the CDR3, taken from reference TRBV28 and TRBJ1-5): DVKVTQSSRYLVKRTGEKVFLECVQDMDHENMFWYRQDPGLGLRLIYFSYDVKMKEKGDIPEGYSVSREKKERFSLILESASTNQTSMYLCASMSGRQPQHFGDGTRLSIL.